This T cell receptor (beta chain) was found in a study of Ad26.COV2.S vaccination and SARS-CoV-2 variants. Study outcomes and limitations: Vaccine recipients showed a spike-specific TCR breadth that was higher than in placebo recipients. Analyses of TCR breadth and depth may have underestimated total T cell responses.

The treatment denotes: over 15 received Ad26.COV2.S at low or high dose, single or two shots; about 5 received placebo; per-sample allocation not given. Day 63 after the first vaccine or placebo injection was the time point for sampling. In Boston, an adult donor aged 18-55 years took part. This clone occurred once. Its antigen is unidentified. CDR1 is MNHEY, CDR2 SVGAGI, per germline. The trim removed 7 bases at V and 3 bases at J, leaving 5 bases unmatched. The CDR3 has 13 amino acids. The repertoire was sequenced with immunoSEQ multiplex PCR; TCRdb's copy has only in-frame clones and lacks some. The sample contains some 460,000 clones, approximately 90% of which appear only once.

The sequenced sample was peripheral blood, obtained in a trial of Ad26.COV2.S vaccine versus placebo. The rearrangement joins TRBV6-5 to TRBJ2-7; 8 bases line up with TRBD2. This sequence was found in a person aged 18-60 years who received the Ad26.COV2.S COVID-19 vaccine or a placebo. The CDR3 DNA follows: TGTGCCAGCATGGGGACTAGATTCTACGAGCAGTACTTC. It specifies CASMGTRFYEQYF.